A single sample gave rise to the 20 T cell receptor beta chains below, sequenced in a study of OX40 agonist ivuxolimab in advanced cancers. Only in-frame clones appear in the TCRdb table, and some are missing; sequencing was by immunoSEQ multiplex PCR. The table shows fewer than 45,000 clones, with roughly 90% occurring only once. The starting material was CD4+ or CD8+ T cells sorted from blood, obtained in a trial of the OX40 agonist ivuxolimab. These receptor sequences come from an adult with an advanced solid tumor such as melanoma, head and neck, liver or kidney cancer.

This CDR3 reads CASSLRGGSYNEQFF. The CDR3, as DNA: TGTGCCAGCAGCTTACGGGGGGGTTCCTACAATGAGCAGTTCTTC. The genes are TRBV7-3 and TRBJ2-1; TRBD2 aligns across 8 bases. The V segment lost 2 bases and the J segment 1 base; nucleotides outside the gene matches: 1. CDR1 and CDR2 from the germline V gene are SGHTA and FQGTGA. The CDR3 consists of 15 residues. The complete variable domain, with remaining parts taken from reference TRBV7-3 and TRBJ2-1, reads GAGVSQTPSNKVTEKGKYVELRCDPISGHTALYWYRQSLGQGPEFLIYFQGTGAADDSGLPNDRFFAVRPEGSVSTLKIQRTERGDSAVYLCASSLRGGSYNEQFFGPGTRLTVL.

The CDR3 region is CASSQADSYGYTF. The CDR3, as DNA: TGCGCCAGCAGCCAAGCGGACAGCTATGGCTACACCTTC. The chain employs TRBV4-1 and TRBJ1-2; maybe TRBD1 (6 bases). V lost 1 base and J lost 4, with 7 bases in between. The CDR3 length is 13 residues. CDR1 and CDR2 (germline): MGHRA, YSYEKL.

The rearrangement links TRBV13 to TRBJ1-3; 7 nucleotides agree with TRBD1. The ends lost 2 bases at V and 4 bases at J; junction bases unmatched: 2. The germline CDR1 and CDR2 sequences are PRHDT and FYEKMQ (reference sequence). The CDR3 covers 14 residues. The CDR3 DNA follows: TGTGCCAGCAGCTTATCAGGGGGAGGAAACACCATATATTTT. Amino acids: CASSLSGGGNTIYF.

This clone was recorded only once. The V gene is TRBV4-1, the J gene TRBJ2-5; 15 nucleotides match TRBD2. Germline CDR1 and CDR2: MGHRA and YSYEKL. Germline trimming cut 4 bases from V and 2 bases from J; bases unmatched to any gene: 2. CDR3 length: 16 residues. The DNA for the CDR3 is TGCGCCAGCAGCCCTGGACTAGCGGGGGGGCAAGAGACCCAGTACTTC. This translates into CASSPGLAGGQETQYF.

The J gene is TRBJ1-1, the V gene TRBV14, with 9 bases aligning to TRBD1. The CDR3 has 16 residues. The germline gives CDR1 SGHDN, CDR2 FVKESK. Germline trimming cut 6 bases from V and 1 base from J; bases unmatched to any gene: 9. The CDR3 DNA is TGTGCCAGCAGAGCGGGACAGGGAAGGGGGAACACTGAAGCTTTCTTT. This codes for CASRAGQGRGNTEAFF.

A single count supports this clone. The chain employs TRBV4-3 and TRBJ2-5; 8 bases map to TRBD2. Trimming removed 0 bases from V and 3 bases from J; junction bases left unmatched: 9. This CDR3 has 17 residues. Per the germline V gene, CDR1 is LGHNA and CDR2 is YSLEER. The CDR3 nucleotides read TGCGCCAGCAGCCAAGAGCTGACTAGCGTGGGAAAAGAGACCCAGTACTTC. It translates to CASSQELTSVGKETQYF.

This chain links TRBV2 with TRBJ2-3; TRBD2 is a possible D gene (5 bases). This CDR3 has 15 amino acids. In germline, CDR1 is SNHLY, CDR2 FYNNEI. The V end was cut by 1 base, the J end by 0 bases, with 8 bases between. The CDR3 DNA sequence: TGTGCCAGCAGTGAAGGCAGACTAAGCACAGATACGCAGTATTTT. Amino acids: CASSEGRLSTDTQYF.

CDR3 nucleotides: TGTGCCAGCAGCCGAGGGACCTTCACAGATACGCAGTATTTT. Translated: CASSRGTFTDTQYF. V gene TRBV5-4 combines with J gene TRBJ2-3; possibly TRBD1 or TRBD2 for D (5 bases each). CDR1 is SGHNT and CDR2 is YYREEE in the germline V gene (reference sequence). Trimming left V 4 bases short and J 2 bases short, with 11 bases between. The CDR3 is 14 residues long.

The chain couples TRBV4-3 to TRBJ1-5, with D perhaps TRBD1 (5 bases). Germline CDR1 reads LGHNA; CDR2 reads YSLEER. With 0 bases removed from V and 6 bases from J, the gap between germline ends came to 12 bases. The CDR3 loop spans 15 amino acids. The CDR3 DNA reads TGCGCCAGCAGCCAAGATTTAAGGGGCGGTCAGCCCCAGCATTTT. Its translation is CASSQDLRGGQPQHF.

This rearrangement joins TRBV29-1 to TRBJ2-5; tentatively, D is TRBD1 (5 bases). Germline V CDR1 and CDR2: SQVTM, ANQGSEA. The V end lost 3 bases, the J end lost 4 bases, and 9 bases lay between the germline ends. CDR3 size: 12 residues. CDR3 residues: CSVEQGSETQYF. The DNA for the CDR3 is TGCAGCGTTGAGCAGGGTTCAGAGACCCAGTACTTC. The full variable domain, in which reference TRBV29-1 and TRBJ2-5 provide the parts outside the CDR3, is SAVISQKPSRDICQRGTSLTIQCQVDSQVTMMFWYRQQPGQSLTLIATANQGSEATYESGFVIDKFPISRPNLTFSTLTVSNMSPEDSSIYLCSVEQGSETQYFGPGTRLLVL.

CDR3 sequence: CASGLVLGQGAPDTQYF. The CDR3 nucleotides are TGTGCTAGTGGTTTGGTACTGGGACAGGGGGCCCCAGATACGCAGTATTTT. The J gene is TRBJ2-3, the V gene TRBV12-5; 12 bases are a match to TRBD1. The CDR3 sequence is 17 residues long. Trimming removed 0 bases from V and 4 bases from J; junction bases left unmatched: 5. Germline V gene sequence: CDR1 LGHNT, CDR2 FRNRAP.

The DNA of the CDR3 is TGTGCCAGCAGCTTGGGAATCGCGGAATCAAATGAGCAGTTCTTC. This gives the protein CASSLGIAESNEQFF. The gene calls are TRBV5-8 and TRBJ2-1; D unclear. V was pared by 0 bases and J by 7 bases, with 14 bases between. Germline V CDR1 and CDR2: SGHTS, YDEGEE. The length of the CDR3 is 15 residues.

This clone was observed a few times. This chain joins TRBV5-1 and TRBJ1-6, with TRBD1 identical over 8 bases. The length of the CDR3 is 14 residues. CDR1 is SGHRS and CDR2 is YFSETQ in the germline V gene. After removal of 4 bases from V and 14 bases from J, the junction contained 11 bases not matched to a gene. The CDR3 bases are TGCGCCAGCAGCCGGGACAGGCCTAAGAGATCCCTCCACTTT. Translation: CASSRDRPKRSLHF.

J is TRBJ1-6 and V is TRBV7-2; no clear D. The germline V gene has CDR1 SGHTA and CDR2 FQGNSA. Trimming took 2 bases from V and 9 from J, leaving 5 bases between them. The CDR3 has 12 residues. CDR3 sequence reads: CASSLRPSPLHF. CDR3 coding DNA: TGTGCCAGCAGCTTACGGCCTTCACCCCTCCACTTT.

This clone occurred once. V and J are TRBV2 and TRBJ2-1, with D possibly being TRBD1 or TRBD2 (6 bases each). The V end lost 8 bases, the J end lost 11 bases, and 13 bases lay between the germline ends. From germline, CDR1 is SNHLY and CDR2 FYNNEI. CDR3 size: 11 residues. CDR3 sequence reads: CASALGGQQFF. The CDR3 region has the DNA TGTGCCAGCGCCCTGGGGGGCCAGCAGTTCTTC.

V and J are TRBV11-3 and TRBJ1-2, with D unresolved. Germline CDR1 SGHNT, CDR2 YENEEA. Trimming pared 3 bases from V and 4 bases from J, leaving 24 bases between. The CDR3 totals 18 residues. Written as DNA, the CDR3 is TGTGCCAGCAGCTTCTTAGGTTATGGAAGTCAGGAGTTCTATGGCTACACCTTC. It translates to CASSFLGYGSQEFYGYTF.

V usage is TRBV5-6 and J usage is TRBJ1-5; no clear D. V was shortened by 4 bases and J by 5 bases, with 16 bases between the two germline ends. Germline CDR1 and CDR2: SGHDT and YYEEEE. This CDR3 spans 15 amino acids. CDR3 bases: TGTGCCAGCAGCGCCTCAGAAAGGACGTATCAGCCCCAGCATTTT. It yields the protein CASSASERTYQPQHF.

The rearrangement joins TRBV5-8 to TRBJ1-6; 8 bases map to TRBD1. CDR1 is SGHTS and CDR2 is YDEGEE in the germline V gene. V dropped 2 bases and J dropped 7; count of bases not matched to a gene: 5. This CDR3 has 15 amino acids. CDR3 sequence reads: CASSFQGARNSPLHF. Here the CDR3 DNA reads TGTGCCAGCAGCTTTCAGGGGGCTAGGAATTCACCCCTCCACTTT. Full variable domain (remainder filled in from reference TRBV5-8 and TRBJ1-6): EAGVTQSPTHLIKTRGQQATLRCSPISGHTSVYWYQQALGLGLQFLLWYDEGEERNRGNFPPRFSGRQFPNYSSELNVNALELEDSALYLCASSFQGARNSPLHFGNGTRLTVT.

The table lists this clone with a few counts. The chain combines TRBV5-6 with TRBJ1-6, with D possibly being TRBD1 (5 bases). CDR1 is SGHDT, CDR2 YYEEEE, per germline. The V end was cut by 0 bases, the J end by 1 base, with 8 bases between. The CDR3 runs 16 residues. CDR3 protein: CASSLDRSSYNSPLHF. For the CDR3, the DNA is TGTGCCAGCAGCTTGGACAGGTCTTCCTATAATTCACCCCTCCACTTT. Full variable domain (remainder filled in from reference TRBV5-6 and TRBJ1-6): DAGVTQSPTHLIKTRGQQVTLRCSPKSGHDTVSWYQQALGQGPQFIFQYYEEEERQRGNFPDRFSGHQFPNYSSELNVNALLLGDSALYLCASSLDRSSYNSPLHFGNGTRLTVT.

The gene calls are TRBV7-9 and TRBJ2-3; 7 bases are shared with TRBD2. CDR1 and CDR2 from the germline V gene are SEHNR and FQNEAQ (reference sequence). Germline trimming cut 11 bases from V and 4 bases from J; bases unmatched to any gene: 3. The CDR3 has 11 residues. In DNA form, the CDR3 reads TGTGCCTCGGGGGGATCAGATACGCAGTATTTT. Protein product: CASGGSDTQYF.